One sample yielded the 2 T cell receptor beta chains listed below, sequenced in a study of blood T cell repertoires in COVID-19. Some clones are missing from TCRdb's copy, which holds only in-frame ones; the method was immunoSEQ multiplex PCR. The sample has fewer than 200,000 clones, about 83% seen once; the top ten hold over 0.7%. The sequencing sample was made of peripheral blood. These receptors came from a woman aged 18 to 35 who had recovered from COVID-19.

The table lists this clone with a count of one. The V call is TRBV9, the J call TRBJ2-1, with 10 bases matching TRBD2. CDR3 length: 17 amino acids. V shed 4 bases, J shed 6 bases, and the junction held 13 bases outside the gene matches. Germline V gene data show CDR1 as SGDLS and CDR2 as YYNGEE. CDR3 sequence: CASSFHPSGRSANEQFF. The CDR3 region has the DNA TGTGCCAGCAGCTTCCACCCTAGCGGGAGAAGTGCCAATGAGCAGTTCTTC.

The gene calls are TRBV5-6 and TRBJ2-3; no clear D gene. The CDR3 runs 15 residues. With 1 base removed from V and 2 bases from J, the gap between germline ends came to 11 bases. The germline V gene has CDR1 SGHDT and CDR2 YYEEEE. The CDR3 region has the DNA TGTGCCAGCAGCTTGTCTGGCCTCGCCACAGATACGCAGTATTTT. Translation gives CASSLSGLATDTQYF.